This section outlines one TCR beta chain sequence together with its context. This record belongs to a study of blood T cell repertoires in COVID-19. Background on the study: The cDNA or gDNA used as material had been derived from T cells, B-cell-depleted T cells, or PBMCs.

This CDR3 contains 15 residues. Germline assignment: CDR1 MNHEY and CDR2 SVGEGT. V lost 2 bases and J lost 5, with 16 bases in between. In the original processing: Estimated nucleated cell counts came from reference gene primer amplification. Generated by immunoSEQ multiplex PCR, the TCRdb table keeps only in-frame clones and is missing some. The V and J calls and clone size come from that table; D and trimming were worked out from the DNA. The sample holds 15,000 to 20,000 clones, around 92% seen once. This receptor was identified in a human donor in a cohort sampled during active COVID-19. The sequenced material came from peripheral blood. The chain employs TRBV6-2 or TRBV6-3 and TRBJ2-7, with D tentatively TRBD1 (6 bases). The CDR3 DNA follows: TGTGCCAGCAGTTACCATGTTAACAGGGCCCACGAGCAGTACTTC. It is translated as CASSYHVNRAHEQYF.